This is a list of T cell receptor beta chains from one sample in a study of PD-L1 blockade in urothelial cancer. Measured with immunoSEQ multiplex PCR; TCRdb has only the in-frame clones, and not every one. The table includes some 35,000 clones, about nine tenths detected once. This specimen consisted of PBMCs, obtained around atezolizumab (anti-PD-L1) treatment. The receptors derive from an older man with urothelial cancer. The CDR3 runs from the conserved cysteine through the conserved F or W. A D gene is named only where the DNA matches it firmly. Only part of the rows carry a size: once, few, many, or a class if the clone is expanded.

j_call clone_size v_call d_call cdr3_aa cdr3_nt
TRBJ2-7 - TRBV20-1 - CSALHGGQYF TGCAGTGCCCTCCACGGCGGGCAGTACTTC
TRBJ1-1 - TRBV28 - CASPGHPSEGTEAFF TGTGCCAGCCCGGGACATCCCTCCGAGGGGACTGAAGCTTTCTTT
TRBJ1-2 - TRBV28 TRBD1 CASVESRTGIFGYTF TGTGCCAGCGTCGAAAGTCGGACAGGGATCTTCGGCTACACCTTC
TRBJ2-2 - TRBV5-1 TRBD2 CASGIAGGGTGELFF TGCGCCAGCGGAATAGCGGGAGGGGGCACCGGGGAGCTGTTTTTT
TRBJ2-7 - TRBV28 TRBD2 CASSPAGVLLNYEQYF TGTGCCAGCAGTCCAGCGGGAGTGCTATTAAATTACGAGCAGTACTTC
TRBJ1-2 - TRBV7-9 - CASSLERHGYTF TGTGCCAGCAGCTTAGAGAGGCATGGCTACACCTTC
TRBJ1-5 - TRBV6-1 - CASSEAGGDNQPQHF TGTGCCAGCAGTGAAGCAGGGGGTGACAATCAGCCCCAGCATTTT
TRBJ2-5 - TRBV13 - CASSQDGQGKETQYF TGTGCCAGCAGCCAGGATGGGCAGGGTAAAGAGACCCAGTACTTC
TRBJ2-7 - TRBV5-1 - CASSMDNSYEQYF TGCGCCAGCAGCATGGACAACTCCTACGAGCAGTACTTC
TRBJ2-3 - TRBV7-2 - CASSLVVTGSTDTQYF TGTGCCAGCAGCTTAGTGGTTACGGGAAGCACAGATACGCAGTATTTT
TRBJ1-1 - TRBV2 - CASGQGNTEAFF TGTGCCAGTGGGCAGGGGAACACTGAAGCTTTCTTT
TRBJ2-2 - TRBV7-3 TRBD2 CASSQSGENTGELFF TGTGCCAGCAGCCAAAGCGGGGAGAACACCGGGGAGCTGTTTTTT
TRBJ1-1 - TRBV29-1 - CSVELTGGALAFF TGCAGCGTTGAATTGACAGGCGGTGCCCTGGCTTTCTTT
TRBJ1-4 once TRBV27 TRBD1 CASRTDRGIANEKLFF TGTGCCAGCAGAACCGACAGGGGGATCGCTAATGAAAAACTGTTTTTT
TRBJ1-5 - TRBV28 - CASNSGGAGQPQHF TGTGCCAGCAACTCGGGGGGGGCAGGGCAGCCCCAGCATTTT
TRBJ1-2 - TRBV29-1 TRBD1 CSASSQGAPGSYTF TGCAGCGCGTCCTCCCAGGGGGCACCAGGGAGCTACACCTTC
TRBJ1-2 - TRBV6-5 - CASKLGANYGYTF TGTGCCAGCAAGCTAGGTGCTAACTATGGCTACACCTTC
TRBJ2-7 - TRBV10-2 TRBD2 CASGGLAGVSEQYF TGCGCCAGCGGAGGACTAGCGGGAGTCTCCGAGCAGTACTTC
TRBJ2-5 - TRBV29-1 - CSAVRGSVRTQYF TGCAGCGCCGTGCGGGGATCCGTACGGACCCAGTACTTC
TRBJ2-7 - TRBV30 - CAWSVLGWEQYF TGTGCCTGGAGTGTACTAGGGTGGGAGCAGTACTTC
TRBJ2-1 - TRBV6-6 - CASSRQSSSYNEQFF TGTGCCAGCAGTCGACAGTCAAGCTCCTACAATGAGCAGTTCTTC
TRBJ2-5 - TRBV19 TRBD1 CASSIQGARETQYF TGTGCCAGTAGTATACAGGGGGCGAGGGAGACCCAGTACTTC
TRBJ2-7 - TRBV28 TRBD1 CASTNRGYEQYF TGTGCCAGCACTAACAGGGGTTACGAGCAGTACTTC
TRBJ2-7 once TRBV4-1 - CASSQDGNRESYEQYF TGCGCCAGCAGCCAAGATGGCAACCGGGAATCCTACGAGCAGTACTTC
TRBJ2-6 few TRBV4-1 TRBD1 CASSQVDRGSGANVLTF TGCGCCAGCAGCCAAGTTGACAGGGGATCTGGGGCCAACGTCCTGACTTTC
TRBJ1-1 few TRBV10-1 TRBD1 CASRPGTANTEAFF TGCGCCAGCAGACCCGGGACAGCGAACACTGAAGCTTTCTTT
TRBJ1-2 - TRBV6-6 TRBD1 CASSPPGQGYGYTF TGTGCCAGCAGTCCACCGGGACAGGGGTATGGCTACACCTTC
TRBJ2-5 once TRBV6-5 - CASSYSPGVRETQYF TGTGCCAGCAGTTACTCACCAGGGGTTCGGGAGACCCAGTACTTC
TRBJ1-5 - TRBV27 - CASSLSVLRGQPQHF TGTGCCAGCAGTTTATCGGTATTAAGGGGTCAGCCCCAGCATTTT
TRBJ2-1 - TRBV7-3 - CASSLGLAGEQFF TGTGCCAGCAGCTTAGGTCTAGCTGGCGAGCAGTTCTTC
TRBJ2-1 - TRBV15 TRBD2 CATSTLLGGSNEQFF TGTGCCACCAGTACTTTATTGGGAGGGAGCAATGAGCAGTTCTTC
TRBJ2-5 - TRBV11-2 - CASSPSEGRRETQYF TGTGCCAGCAGCCCCTCGGAGGGGAGAAGGGAGACCCAGTACTTC
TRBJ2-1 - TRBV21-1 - CASSETGGPDSYNEQFF TGTGCCAGCAGCGAAACAGGGGGCCCAGACTCCTACAATGAGCAGTTCTTC
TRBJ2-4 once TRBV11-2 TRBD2 CASSSRGVPAGVRNIQYF TGTGCCAGCAGCTCCCGGGGGGTGCCAGCGGGAGTGCGCAACATTCAGTACTTC
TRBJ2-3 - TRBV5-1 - CASSLDATGTQYF TGCGCCAGCAGCTTGGACGCTACAGGTACGCAGTATTTT
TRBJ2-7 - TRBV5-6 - CASSFDSPTYEQYF TGTGCCAGCAGCTTTGACAGCCCAACCTACGAGCAGTACTTC